This T cell receptor (beta chain) came from a study of blood T cells in healthy people across ages. Study observations and caveats: Unsorted PBMC input precluded a conclusive naive versus antigen-experienced comparison.

This clonotype has ten or more counts. The antigen is unknown. V was cut by 0 bases and J by 5 bases, with 13 bases left in between. Germline CDR1 and CDR2: LGHNA and YNFKEQ. The CDR3 is 15 residues long. Combining a sample-barcoded 5' primer with a J-beta primer mix, a second PCR ran for 7 to 11 cycles. At least 2.5 million CDR3-containing paired-end reads were obtained per sample. Via MiXCR, TCRdb re-called the 5' RACE reads, giving one row per CDR3 protein. The data contain roughly 830,000 distinct CDR3 sequences, approximately 65% of them seen just once; the ten biggest clones take up about a quarter.

The sequence derives from a man aged 25 to 45 in good health. The V gene is TRBV4-2, the J gene TRBJ1-2; D gene uncertain. Sequencing used blood. The CDR3 sequence: CASSQDIGGTYGYTF. In DNA, the CDR3 is TGTGCCAGCAGCCAAGATATTGGCGGAACTTATGGCTACACCTTC.